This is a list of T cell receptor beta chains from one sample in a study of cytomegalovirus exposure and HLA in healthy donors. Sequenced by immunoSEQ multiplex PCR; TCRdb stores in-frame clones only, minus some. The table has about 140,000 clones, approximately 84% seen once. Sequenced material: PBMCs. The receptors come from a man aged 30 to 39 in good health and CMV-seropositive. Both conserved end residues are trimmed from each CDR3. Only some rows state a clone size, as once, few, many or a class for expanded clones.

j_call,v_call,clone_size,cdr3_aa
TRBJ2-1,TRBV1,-,TSSQVTSGIEQF
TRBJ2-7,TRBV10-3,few,ASQPGLADYEQY
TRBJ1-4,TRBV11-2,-,ASTRGDGYEKLF
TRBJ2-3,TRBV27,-,ASSPPPTSEPTDTQY
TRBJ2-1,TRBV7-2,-,ASSLEQGSNEQF
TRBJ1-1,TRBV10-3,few,AIRQLNTEAF
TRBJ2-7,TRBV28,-,ASSLGVRASSYEQY
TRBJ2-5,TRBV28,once,ASSRGQAHIGVTQY
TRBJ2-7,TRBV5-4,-,ASSLGGTSGRYEQY
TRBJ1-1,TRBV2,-,ASSSYGGMNTEAF
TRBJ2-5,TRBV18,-,ASSRAGPQETQY
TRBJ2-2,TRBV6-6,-,ASSSQAKVGELF
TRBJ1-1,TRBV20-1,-,SAETGEWSF
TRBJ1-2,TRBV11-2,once,ASSSGEGYGYT
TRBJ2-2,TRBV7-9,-,SSTLGGVGELF
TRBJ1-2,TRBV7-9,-,SSSSGTGGYRGYT
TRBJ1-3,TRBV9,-,ASSDGAFSGNTIY
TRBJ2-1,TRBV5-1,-,ASSLTGQGYNEQF
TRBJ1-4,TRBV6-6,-,ASSYSRTGSEKLF
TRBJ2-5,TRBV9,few,ASGTGEETQY
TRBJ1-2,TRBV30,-,ACRDRRRDGYT
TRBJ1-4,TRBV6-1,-,ASSDEGLPNEKLF
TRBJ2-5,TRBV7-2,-,ASSPPAEETQY
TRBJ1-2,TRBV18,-,ASSPLSGTGEYGYT
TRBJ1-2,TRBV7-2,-,ASSLGGLGGYT
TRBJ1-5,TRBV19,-,ASSIGDRAYSNQPQH
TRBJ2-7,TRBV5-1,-,ASSSGLGSYGQY
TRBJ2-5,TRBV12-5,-,ASGLPVQETQY
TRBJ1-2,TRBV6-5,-,ASSWTGGPT
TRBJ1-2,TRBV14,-,ASSRRQGGYGYT
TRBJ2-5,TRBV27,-,ASSPRTSGNTETQY
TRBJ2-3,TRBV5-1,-,ASSLAAGAGSTDTQY
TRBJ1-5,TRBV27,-,ASSPVDTRWPQH
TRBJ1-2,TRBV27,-,ASSLRGGYGYT
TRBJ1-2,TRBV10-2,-,ASRDRRHGYT
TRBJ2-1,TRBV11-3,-,ASSLAISPAGEGNEQF
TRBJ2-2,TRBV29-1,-,SASEAGGRTGELF
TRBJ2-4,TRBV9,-,ASSALTGDKNIQY
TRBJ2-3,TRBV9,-,ASSGEHRGVADTQY
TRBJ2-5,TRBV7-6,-,ASSLASGGVQTQY
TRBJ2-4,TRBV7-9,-,ASSSPSKNIQY
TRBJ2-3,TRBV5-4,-,ASGRDRDTDTQY
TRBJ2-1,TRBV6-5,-,ASSYGGQGARNEQF
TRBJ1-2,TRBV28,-,ASSSAGGEANYGYT
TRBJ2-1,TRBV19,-,ASSREASYNEQF
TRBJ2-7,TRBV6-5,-,ASSYDLQTYEQY
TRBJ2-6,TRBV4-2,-,ASSQDERVGANVLT
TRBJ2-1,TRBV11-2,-,ASSPTPGTSGIAQF